This TCR beta chain is drawn from a study of T-cell memory formation after mild COVID-19. Study-level findings and limits: Prior to infection, memory already included some responding clones, suggesting cross-reactive memory joined. Researchers report contracting CD4+ clones mostly in CM and EM, with CD8+ clones in EMRA.

The TCR alpha and TCR beta cDNA libraries, bearing sample barcodes and UMIs, were generated by 5'RACE using constant-segment primers. Each CDR3 protein is one row after TCRdb ran MiXCR on the 5' RACE reads. The sample includes around 150,000 distinct CDR3 sequences, around 10% of them seen just once. Germline CDR1 and CDR2: SGHRS and YFSETQ. With V trimmed by 0 bases and J by 5 bases, 5 bases remained unmatched. The CDR3 loop spans 16 amino acids. The sample holds a few counts of this clonotype. Its antigen is currently unknown. This receptor was obtained from a man aged 18 to 35 who had mild COVID-19 (a few samples of this study predate the infection). Cell type and time point are not known. The rearrangement joins TRBV5-1 to TRBJ1-4, with TRBD1 matching 9 bases. Sample: PBMCs or a T cell subset sorted from them (not recorded which). CDR3: CASSLVQGQGNEKLFF. For the CDR3, the DNA is TGCGCCAGCAGCTTGGTTCAGGGACAGGGAAATGAAAAACTGTTTTTT.